The rows below give T cell receptor beta chains drawn from one sample of a study of human T cells and chemical hapten exposure. TCRdb ran MiXCR on the RACE reads and lists one entry per CDR3 protein. The sample shows some 400,000 distinct CDR3 sequences, roughly 4.8% of them seen only once. The input for sequencing was whole blood, taken in connection with sensitization to the hapten diphenylcyclopropenone (DPC). Receptor source: a woman in her forties or fifties with alopecia areata. Some clones in this sample may be carry-over from other donors' samples. CDR3s include the opening cysteine and the closing phenylalanine or tryptophan. For some rows the clone size is stated as once, few or many, or as a class when expanded; others skip it.

TRBV5-5 . CASSLGTGMNYEQYF
TRBV12-3/TRBV12-4 many CASGPPTSTPSTDTQYF
TRBV29-1 many CSVVEVNSYEQYF
TRBV5-1 few CASSLMPGTEAFF
TRBV7-6 many CASSLGGRSGTEQYF
TRBV4-1 many CASSLRLGEGAPNYGYTF
TRBV27 many CASSAFNEQYF
TRBV5-1 many CASSLTGLFEELFF
TRBV4-1 many CASSQDRGGSDEQYF
TRBV12-3/TRBV12-4 many CASSLGTGMNEQYF
TRBV27 many CASSLLLAGGADTQYF
TRBV10-3 many CAIRAGADQETQYF
TRBV6-1 few CASTEGGSSGNTIYF
TRBV20-1 many CSAREADNEQFF
TRBV20-1 many CSARDRDKNYGYTF
TRBV5-1 many CASSLRQGDYGYTF
TRBV21-1 many CASSVRTSGSPNTGELFF
TRBV6-1 few CASSEIDRGAYEQYF
TRBV6-5 few CASSYDRVDTGELFF
TRBV4-3 many CASSQEGGGTEAFF
TRBV2 many CASSDQVNTEAFF
TRBV20-1 few CSASDRGGDTQYF
TRBV28 many CASSLSASTDTQYF
TRBV6-5 few CASSYRDRNTGELFF
TRBV4-3 . CASSQDTPGELFF
TRBV20-1 many CSASAPTAYGYTF
TRBV18 many CASSPLGHGEGNEQFF
TRBV12-3/TRBV12-4 many CASSPSRNTIYF